This entry lists 2 T cell receptor beta chains sequenced from one sample in a study of shared T cell receptors in the human thymus (dated by TCRdb to about 2021). The library came from the immunoSEQ multiplex PCR assay. TCRdb took over this immuneACCESS table, retaining in-frame rearrangements with V and J assigned. Such tables are incomplete; in checked studies, under half of the missing clones stem from an unresolved V gene, and the remainder is unexplained. The sample has hundreds of thousands of clones on record, over 75% of them singletons. Together, the top ten hold 0.0095% to 0.013% of the sample. These data are also associated with another study on human thymus T cells.

The sequencing input was thymocytes. The receptors stem from a boy in the first two years of life with a congenital heart defect. Donor details come from another sample of the same person, matched by shared clones.

This clone turned up a few times. The V and J genes are TRBV19 and TRBJ1-1; tentatively, D is TRBD1 (5 bases). The CDR3 extends over 13 amino acids. Per the germline V gene, CDR1 is LNHDA and CDR2 is SQIVND (reference sequence). Trimming took 8 bases from V and 1 from J, leaving 11 bases between them. This CDR3 is CASGAGGNTEAFF. The CDR3 coding sequence is TGTGCCAGTGGGGCGGGGGGGAACACTGAAGCTTTCTTT.

The rearrangement links TRBV27 to TRBJ2-5; 10 bases are a match to TRBD2. There are 16 residues in the CDR3. Germline loops: CDR1 MNHEY, CDR2 SMNVEV (reference sequence). The trim removed 6 bases at V and 6 bases at J, leaving 13 bases unmatched. The CDR3 sequence: CASRPFLAGVEKTQYF. CDR3 nucleotide sequence: TGTGCCAGCAGGCCCTTTCTAGCGGGAGTTGAAAAGACCCAGTACTTC.